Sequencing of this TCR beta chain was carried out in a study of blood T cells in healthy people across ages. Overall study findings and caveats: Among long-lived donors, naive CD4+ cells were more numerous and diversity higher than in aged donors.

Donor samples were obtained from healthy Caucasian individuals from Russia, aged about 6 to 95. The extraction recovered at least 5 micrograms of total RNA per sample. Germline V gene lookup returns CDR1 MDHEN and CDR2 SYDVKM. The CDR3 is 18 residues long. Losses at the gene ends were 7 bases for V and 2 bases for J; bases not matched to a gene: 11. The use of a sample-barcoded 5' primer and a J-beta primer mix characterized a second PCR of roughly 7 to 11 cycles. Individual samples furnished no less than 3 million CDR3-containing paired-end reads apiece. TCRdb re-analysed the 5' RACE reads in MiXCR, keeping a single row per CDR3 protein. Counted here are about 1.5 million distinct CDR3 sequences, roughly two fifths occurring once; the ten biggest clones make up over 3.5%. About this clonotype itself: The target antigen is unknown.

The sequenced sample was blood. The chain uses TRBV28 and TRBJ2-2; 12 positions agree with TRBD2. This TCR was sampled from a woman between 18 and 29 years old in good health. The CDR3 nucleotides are TGTGCCAGCACTACACCGGGACTAGCGGGTTTCAACACCGGGGAGCTGTTTTTT. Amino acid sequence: CASTTPGLAGFNTGELFF.